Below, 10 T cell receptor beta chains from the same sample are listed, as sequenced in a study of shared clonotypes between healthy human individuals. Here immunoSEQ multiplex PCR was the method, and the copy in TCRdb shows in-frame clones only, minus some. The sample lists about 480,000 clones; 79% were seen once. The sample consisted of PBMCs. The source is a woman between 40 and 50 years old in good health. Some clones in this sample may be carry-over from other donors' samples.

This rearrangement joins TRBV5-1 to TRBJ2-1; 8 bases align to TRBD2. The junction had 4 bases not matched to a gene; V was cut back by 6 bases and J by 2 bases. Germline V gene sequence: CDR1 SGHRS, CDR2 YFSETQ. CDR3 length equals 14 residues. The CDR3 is CASNPGLAYNEQFF. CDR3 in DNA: TGCGCCAGCAACCCGGGACTAGCCTACAATGAGCAGTTCTTC.

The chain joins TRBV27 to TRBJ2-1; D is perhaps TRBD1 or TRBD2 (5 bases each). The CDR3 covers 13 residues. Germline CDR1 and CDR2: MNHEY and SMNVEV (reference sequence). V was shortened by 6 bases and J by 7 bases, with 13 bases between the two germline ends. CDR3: CASSVGTGNEQFF. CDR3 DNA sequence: TGTGCCAGCAGCGTAGGGACCGGGAATGAGCAGTTCTTC.

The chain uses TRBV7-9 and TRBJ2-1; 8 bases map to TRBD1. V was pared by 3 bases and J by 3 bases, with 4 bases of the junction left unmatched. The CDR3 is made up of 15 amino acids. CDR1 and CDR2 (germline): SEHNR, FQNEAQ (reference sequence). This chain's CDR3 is CASSFSQGVYNEQFF. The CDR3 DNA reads TGTGCCAGCAGCTTTTCACAGGGGGTCTACAATGAGCAGTTCTTC.

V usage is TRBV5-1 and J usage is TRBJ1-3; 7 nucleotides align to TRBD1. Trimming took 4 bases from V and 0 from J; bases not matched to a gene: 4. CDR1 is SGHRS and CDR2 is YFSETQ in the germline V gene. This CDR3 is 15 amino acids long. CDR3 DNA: TGCGCCAGCAGCGGGACAGCCGACTCTGGAAACACCATATATTTT. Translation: CASSGTADSGNTIYF.

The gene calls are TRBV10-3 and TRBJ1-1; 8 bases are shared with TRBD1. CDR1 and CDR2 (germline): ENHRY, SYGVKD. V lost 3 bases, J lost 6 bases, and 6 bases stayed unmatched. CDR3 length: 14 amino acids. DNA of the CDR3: TGTGCCATCAGTGACCACAGGGGGGTGGCTGAAGCTTTCTTT. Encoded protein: CAISDHRGVAEAFF.

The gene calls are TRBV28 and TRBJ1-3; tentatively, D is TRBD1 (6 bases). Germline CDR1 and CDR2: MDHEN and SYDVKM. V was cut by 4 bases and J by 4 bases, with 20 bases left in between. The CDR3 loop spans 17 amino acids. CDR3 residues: CASSSPAGGRGGNTIYF. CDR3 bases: TGTGCCAGCAGTTCCCCCGCGGGGGGCAGGGGAGGAAACACCATATATTTT.

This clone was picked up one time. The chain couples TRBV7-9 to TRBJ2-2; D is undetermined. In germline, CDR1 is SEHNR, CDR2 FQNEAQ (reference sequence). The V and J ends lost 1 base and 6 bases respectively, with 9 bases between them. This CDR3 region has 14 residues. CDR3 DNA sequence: TGTGCCAGCAGCTTAGTAGTCCTTCCCGGGGAGCTGTTTTTT. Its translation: CASSLVVLPGELFF.

The CDR3 sequence is CASSLGTGSYSEQYF. CDR3 coding DNA: TGCGCCAGCAGCTTGGGGACAGGGTCATATTCCGAGCAGTACTTC. The chain uses TRBV5-1 and TRBJ2-7; TRBD1 agrees at 8 bases. J gave up 6 bases and V 0 bases, and 8 bases lay outside the gene matches. Per the germline V gene, CDR1 is SGHRS and CDR2 is YFSETQ. The CDR3 contains 15 residues.

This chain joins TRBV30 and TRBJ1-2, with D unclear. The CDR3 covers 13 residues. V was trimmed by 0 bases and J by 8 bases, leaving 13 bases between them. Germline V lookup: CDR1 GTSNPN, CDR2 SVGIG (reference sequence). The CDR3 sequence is CAWSVNHLGGYTF. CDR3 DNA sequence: TGTGCCTGGAGTGTAAATCATCTGGGGGGCTACACCTTC. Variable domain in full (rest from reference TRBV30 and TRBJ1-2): SQTIHQWPATLVQPVGSPLSLECTVEGTSNPNLYWYRQAAGRGLQLLFYSVGIGQISSEVPQNLSASRPQDRQFILSSKKLLLSDSGFYLCAWSVNHLGGYTFGSGTRLTVV.

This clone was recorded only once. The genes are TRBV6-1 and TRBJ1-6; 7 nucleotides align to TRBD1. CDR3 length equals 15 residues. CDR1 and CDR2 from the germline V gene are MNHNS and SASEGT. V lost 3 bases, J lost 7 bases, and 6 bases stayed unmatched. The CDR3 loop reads CASSEAGQSNSPLHF. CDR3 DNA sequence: TGTGCCAGCAGTGAGGCGGGACAGTCGAATTCACCCCTCCACTTT.